The clone carrying this T cell receptor beta chain was recorded a few times. The data derive from a study of blood T cell repertoires in COVID-19. Enrolled during active infection, Seattle patients were then followed longitudinally. The CDR3 covers 15 residues. Trimming shortened V by 0 bases and J by 5 bases, and 14 bases separated the two germline ends. CDR1 is SGDLS, CDR2 YYNGEE, per germline. Profiled with immunoSEQ multiplex PCR; TCRdb holds only in-frame clones, not every one. The sample includes hundreds of thousands of clones, 83% of them seen just once. Source material: peripheral blood. The V call is TRBV9, the J call TRBJ2-5; maybe TRBD2 (6 bases). This clonotype originated in a woman aged 25 to 39 with COVID-19, enrolled during active disease. The CDR3 DNA sequence: TGTGCCAGCAGCGTAGCTTCGGGAGTCGGGGAGACCCAGTACTTC. Translated, it gives CASSVASGVGETQYF.